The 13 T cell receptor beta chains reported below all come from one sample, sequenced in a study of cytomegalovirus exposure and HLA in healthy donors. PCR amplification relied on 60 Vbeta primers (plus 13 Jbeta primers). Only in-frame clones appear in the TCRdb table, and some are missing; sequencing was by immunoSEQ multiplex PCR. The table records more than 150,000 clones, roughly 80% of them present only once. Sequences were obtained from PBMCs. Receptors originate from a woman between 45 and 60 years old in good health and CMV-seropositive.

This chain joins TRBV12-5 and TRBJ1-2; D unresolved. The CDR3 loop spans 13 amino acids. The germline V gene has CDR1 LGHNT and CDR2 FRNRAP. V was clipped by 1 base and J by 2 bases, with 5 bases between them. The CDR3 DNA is TGTGCTAGTGGTTTGGAACAGAACTATGGCTACACCTTC. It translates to CASGLEQNYGYTF.

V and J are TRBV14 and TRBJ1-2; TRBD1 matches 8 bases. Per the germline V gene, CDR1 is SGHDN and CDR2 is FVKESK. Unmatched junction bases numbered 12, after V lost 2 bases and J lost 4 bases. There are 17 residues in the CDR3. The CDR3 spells CASSQSPGTGALYGYTF. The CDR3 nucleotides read TGTGCCAGCAGCCAAAGCCCCGGGACAGGAGCTCTCTATGGCTACACCTTC.

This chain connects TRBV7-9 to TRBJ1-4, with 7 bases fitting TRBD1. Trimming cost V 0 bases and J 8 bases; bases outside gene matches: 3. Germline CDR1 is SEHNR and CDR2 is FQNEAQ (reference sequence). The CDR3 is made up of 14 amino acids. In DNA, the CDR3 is TGTGCCAGCAGCTTAGCGGCAGGGGGAGAAAAACTGTTTTTT. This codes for CASSLAAGGEKLFF.

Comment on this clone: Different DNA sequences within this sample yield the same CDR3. CDR3 sequence reads: CASSPLGQGVWEQYF. For the CDR3, the DNA is TGCGCCAGCAGTCCCTTAGGACAGGGCGTTTGGGAGCAGTACTTC. The chain carries TRBV5-1 and TRBJ2-7; TRBD1 agrees at 8 bases. CDR3 length: 15 amino acids. V was clipped by 5 bases and J by 7 bases; unmatched bases: 14. Germline CDR1 and CDR2: SGHRS and YFSETQ.

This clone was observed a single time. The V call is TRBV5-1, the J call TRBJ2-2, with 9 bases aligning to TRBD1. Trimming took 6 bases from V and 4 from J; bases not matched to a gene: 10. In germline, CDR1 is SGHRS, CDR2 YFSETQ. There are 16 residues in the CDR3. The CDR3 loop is CASTIRTGEGTGELFF. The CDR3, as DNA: TGCGCCAGCACCATTCGGACAGGGGAGGGCACCGGGGAGCTGTTTTTT.

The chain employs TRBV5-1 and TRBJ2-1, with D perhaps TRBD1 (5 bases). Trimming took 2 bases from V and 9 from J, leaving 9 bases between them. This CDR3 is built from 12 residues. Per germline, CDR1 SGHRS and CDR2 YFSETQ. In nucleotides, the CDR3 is TGCGCCAGCAGCTTCCAGGGTAGTGAGCAGTTCTTC. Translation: CASSFQGSEQFF.

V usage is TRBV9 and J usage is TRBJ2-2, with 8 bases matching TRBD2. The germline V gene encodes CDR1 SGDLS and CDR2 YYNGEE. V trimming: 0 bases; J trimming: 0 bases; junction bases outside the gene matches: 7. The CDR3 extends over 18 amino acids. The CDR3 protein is CASSVEGSGVANTGELFF. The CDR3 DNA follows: TGTGCCAGCAGCGTAGAGGGTAGCGGGGTGGCGAACACCGGGGAGCTGTTTTTT.

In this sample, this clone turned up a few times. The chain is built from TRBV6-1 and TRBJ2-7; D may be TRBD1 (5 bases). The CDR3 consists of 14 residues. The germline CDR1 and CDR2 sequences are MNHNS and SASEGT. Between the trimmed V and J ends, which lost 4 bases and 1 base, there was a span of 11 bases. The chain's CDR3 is CASSVYDRSYEQYF. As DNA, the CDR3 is TGTGCCAGCAGTGTGTATGACAGATCCTACGAGCAGTACTTC.

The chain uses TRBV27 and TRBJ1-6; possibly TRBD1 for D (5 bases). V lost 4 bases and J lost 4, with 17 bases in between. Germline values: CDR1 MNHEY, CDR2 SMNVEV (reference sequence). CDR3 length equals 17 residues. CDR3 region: CASSWIGAQPYNSPLHF. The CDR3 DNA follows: TGTGCCAGCAGTTGGATTGGGGCGCAGCCGTATAATTCACCCCTCCACTTT.

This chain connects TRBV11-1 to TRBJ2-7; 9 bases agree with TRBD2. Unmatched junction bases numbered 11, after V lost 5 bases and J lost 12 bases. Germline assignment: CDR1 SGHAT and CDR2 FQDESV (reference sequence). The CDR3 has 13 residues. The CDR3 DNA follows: TGTGCCAGCAGCCCCGTCGGCGGGGGGGATCTGTACTTC. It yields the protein CASSPVGGGDLYF. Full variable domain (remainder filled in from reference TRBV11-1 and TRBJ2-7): EAEVAQSPRYKITEKSQAVAFWCDPISGHATLYWYRQILGQGPELLVQFQDESVVDDSQLPKDRFSAERLKGVDSTLKIQPAELGDSAMYLCASSPVGGGDLYFGPGTRLTVT.

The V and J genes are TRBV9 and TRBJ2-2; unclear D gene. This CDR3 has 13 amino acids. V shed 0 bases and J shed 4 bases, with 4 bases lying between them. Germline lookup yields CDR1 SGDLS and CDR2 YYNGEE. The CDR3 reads CASSVVGTGELFF. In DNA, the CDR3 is TGTGCCAGCAGCGTAGTCGGCACCGGGGAGCTGTTTTTT.

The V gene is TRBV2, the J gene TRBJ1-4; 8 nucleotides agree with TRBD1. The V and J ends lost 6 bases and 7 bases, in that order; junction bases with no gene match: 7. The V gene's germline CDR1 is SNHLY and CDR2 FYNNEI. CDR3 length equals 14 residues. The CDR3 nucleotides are TGTGCCAGCAGGGACAGGGTAGGAAGTGAAAAACTGTTTTTT. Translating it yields CASRDRVGSEKLFF.

The CDR3: CACSGTGGLNEQFF. Written as DNA, the CDR3 is TGTGCCTGCTCCGGGACAGGGGGCCTTAATGAGCAGTTCTTC. The chain couples TRBV19 to TRBJ2-1; 12 bases map to TRBD1. CDR3 length equals 14 residues. CDR1 and CDR2 from the germline V gene are LNHDA and SQIVND (reference sequence). J was trimmed by 7 bases and V by 11 bases; bases with no gene match: 9.